A single sample gave rise to the 20 T cell receptor beta chains below, sequenced in a study of shared clonotypes between healthy human individuals. The protocol was immunoSEQ multiplex PCR, while the TCRdb copy is restricted to in-frame clones and leaves out a portion. The sample shows some 2.3 million clones, 85% to 95% of them seen only once. Sequenced sample: naive CD4+ T cells from PBMCs. Sample subset: CD45RA+ positively selected. The receptors shown here come from a man between 18 and 35 years old in good health. Some clones in this sample may be carry-over from other donors' samples.

This chain uses TRBV5-1 with TRBJ1-1; D ambiguous. Germline V gene sequence: CDR1 SGHRS, CDR2 YFSETQ. The CDR3 has 16 residues. V gave up 4 bases and J gave up 0 bases, with 16 bases separating them. This chain's CDR3 is CASSTAPHGLNTEAFF. The CDR3, as DNA: TGCGCCAGCAGCACGGCACCCCACGGTTTGAACACTGAAGCTTTCTTT.

The CDR3 coding sequence is TGTGCCAGCAGCCGCAAGGGGCGGGAGAGGTCCTACGAGCAGTACTTC. Its protein product is CASSRKGRERSYEQYF. The V and J genes are TRBV28 and TRBJ2-7; TRBD2 agrees at 7 bases. Germline CDR1 is MDHEN and CDR2 is SYDVKM. This CDR3 comprises 16 residues. V dropped 6 bases and J dropped 1; count of bases not matched to a gene: 12.

The chain is built from TRBV29-1 and TRBJ2-1, with 10 positions matching TRBD2. The CDR3 is made up of 13 amino acids. Germline-derived CDR1 and CDR2 are SQVTM and ANQGSEA. V lost 4 bases, J lost 7 bases, and 4 bases stayed unmatched. The CDR3 sequence is CSVASGSFNEQFF. In DNA form, the CDR3 reads TGCAGCGTTGCTAGCGGGAGTTTTAATGAGCAGTTCTTC.

This clone was picked up one time. This chain links TRBV6-1 with TRBJ2-3; 9 positions agree with TRBD2. Unmatched junction bases numbered 6, after V lost 1 base and J lost 4 bases. The germline gives CDR1 MNHNS, CDR2 SASEGT. This CDR3 region has 16 residues. The CDR3 bases are TGTGCCAGCAGTGAAGGTAGCGGGAGATTGGCAGATACGCAGTATTTT. Residues: CASSEGSGRLADTQYF.

The DNA of the CDR3 is TGCGCCAGCAGCCGAACAGGGGGTACCAAAAACATTCAGTACTTC. Its protein product is CASSRTGGTKNIQYF. This chain uses TRBV4-1 with TRBJ2-4; 8 bases match TRBD1. This CDR3 is built from 15 residues. Unmatched junction bases numbered 4, after V lost 4 bases and J lost 2 bases. The germline CDR1 and CDR2 sequences are MGHRA and YSYEKL.

The rearrangement uses TRBV18 and TRBJ1-2; unclear D gene. The CDR3 contains 13 residues. Germline CDR1 is KGHSH and CDR2 is LQKENI. V lost 0 bases and J lost 6, with 8 bases in between. CDR3 nucleotide sequence: TGTGCCAGCTCACCACCCCGGCGCAATGGCTACACCTTC. It specifies CASSPPRRNGYTF. The full variable domain, its missing parts supplied by reference TRBV18 and TRBJ1-2, is NAGVMQNPRHLVRRRGQEARLRCSPMKGHSHVYWYRQLPEEGLKFMVYLQKENIIDESGMPKERFSAEFPKEGPSILRIQQVVRGDSAAYFCASSPPRRNGYTFGSGTRLTVV.

In this sample, this clone turned up once. The chain couples TRBV5-1 to TRBJ1-5; 8 nucleotides align to TRBD1. The junction had 6 bases not matched to a gene; V was cut back by 2 bases and J by 5 bases. In germline, CDR1 is SGHRS, CDR2 YFSETQ. The CDR3 spans 15 residues. The CDR3 protein is CASSLWTGSDQPQHF. The CDR3 DNA reads TGCGCCAGCAGCTTATGGACAGGGAGCGATCAGCCCCAGCATTTT.

This clone was seen only a few times. The chain carries TRBV5-1 and TRBJ1-2, with a possible D match to TRBD1 (5 bases). Germline V CDR1 and CDR2: SGHRS, YFSETQ. The V gene lost 8 bases and the J gene lost 4 bases, with 15 bases spanning the gap. There are 13 residues in the CDR3. The CDR3 reads CASRGMLLYGYTF. In nucleotides, the CDR3 is TGCGCCAGTAGGGGCATGCTACTCTATGGCTACACCTTC.

The V gene is TRBV19, the J gene TRBJ1-1, with D perhaps matching TRBD1 (5 bases). There are 11 residues in the CDR3. Germline-derived CDR1 and CDR2 are LNHDA and SQIVND (reference sequence). V shed 5 bases and J shed 5 bases, with 6 bases lying between them. CDR3 sequence (DNA): TGTGCCAGTAGTTGGGGGACTGAAGCTTTCTTT. Translation gives CASSWGTEAFF.

The J gene is TRBJ2-7, the V gene TRBV4-2; D is perhaps TRBD2 (6 bases). Trimming removed 0 bases at V and 3 bases at J, with 9 bases between. The CDR3 is 14 amino acids. Germline values: CDR1 LGHNA, CDR2 YNFKEQ. The CDR3 nucleotides are TGTGCCAGCAGCCAAGAGCGGGGACTCTACGAGCAGTACTTC. It specifies CASSQERGLYEQYF.

The chain combines TRBV6-5 with TRBJ2-2, with a tentative D call TRBD2 (6 bases). The CDR3 covers 14 residues. V was cut by 4 bases and J by 9 bases, with 15 bases left in between. The germline gives CDR1 MNHEY, CDR2 SVGAGI. The CDR3, as DNA: TGTGCCAGCAGTTGGGCTAGCGAGGGCAGGGAGCTGTTTTTT. This encodes CASSWASEGRELFF.

Comment on this clone: At the DNA level, this CDR3 is encoded by other sequences in the same sample as well. The chain combines TRBV11-2 with TRBJ2-7, with 9 bases matching TRBD1. Unmatched junction bases numbered 6, after V lost 5 bases and J lost 4 bases. The germline V gene has CDR1 SGHAT and CDR2 FQNNGV. The CDR3 totals 14 residues. In DNA form, the CDR3 reads TGTGCCAGCAGCCTTCGGGACAGGGCTTACGAGCAGTACTTC. This sequence encodes CASSLRDRAYEQYF.

The chain is built from TRBV7-2 and TRBJ1-5, with D tentatively TRBD1 (5 bases). This CDR3 region has 15 residues. V was trimmed by 0 bases and J by 0 bases, leaving 6 bases between them. In germline, CDR1 is SGHTA, CDR2 FQGNSA. The CDR3 nucleotides read TGTGCCAGCAGCTTAGCGGACAATAGCAATCAGCCCCAGCATTTT. As protein: CASSLADNSNQPQHF.

The chain has TRBV7-8 and TRBJ1-5; D might be TRBD1 (5 bases). Trimming shortened V by 0 bases and J by 2 bases, and 11 bases separated the two germline ends. Germline CDR1 and CDR2: SGHVS and FQNEAQ. The CDR3 extends over 16 amino acids. The CDR3 DNA reads as TGTGCCAGCAGCTTAGCCCCCAGGGTAGGCAATCAGCCCCAGCATTTT. Amino acid sequence: CASSLAPRVGNQPQHF.

The chain couples TRBV7-2 to TRBJ2-6, with 8 bases matching TRBD2. The CDR3 is 18 amino acids. CDR1 and CDR2 (germline): SGHTA, FQGNSA. V lost 5 bases to trimming and J lost 0 bases; unmatched junction nucleotides: 9. The DNA for the CDR3 is TGTGCCAGCAGCATCCAAGCGGGGGCGAGCTCTGGGGCCAACGTCCTGACTTTC. Protein sequence: CASSIQAGASSGANVLTF.

The V call is TRBV5-4, the J call TRBJ1-2, with D perhaps matching TRBD1 (6 bases). The CDR3 has 15 residues. Germline V CDR1 and CDR2: SGHNT, YYREEE (reference sequence). The ends were cut back, 0 bases at V and 7 bases at J, with 16 bases in the middle. CDR3 nucleotides: TGTGCCAGCAGCTTGGGGTTAGGGGGAGTTGGTGGCTACACCTTC. It encodes CASSLGLGGVGGYTF.

This clone was counted a few times. The J gene is TRBJ1-1, the V gene TRBV29-1; no firm D call. V was trimmed by 0 bases and J by 6 bases, leaving 14 bases between them. Germline values: CDR1 SQVTM, CDR2 ANQGSEA. This CDR3 is 14 amino acids long. Here the CDR3 reads CSVEDTQIGAEAFF. The CDR3 nucleotides are TGCAGCGTTGAAGATACGCAGATCGGGGCTGAAGCTTTCTTT.

V and J are TRBV5-1 and TRBJ1-1; D perhaps matches TRBD1 (5 bases). The CDR3 runs 13 residues. Germline-derived CDR1 and CDR2 are SGHRS and YFSETQ. V lost 3 bases, J lost 7 bases, and 13 bases lay in between. The CDR3 DNA reads as TGCGCCAGCAGCTCCTCGACGGACATTGAAGCTTTCTTT. Encoded protein: CASSSSTDIEAFF. Based on the CDR3 plus reference TRBV5-1 and TRBJ1-1, the full variable domain is KAGVTQTPRYLIKTRGQQVTLSCSPISGHRSVSWYQQTPGQGLQFLFEYFSETQRNKGNFPGRFSGRQFSNSRSEMNVSTLELGDSALYLCASSSSTDIEAFFGQGTRLTVV.

V usage is TRBV7-8 and J usage is TRBJ2-7, with 7 bases lining up with TRBD1. The V gene's germline CDR1 is SGHVS and CDR2 FQNEAQ. J was trimmed by 4 bases and V by 6 bases; bases with no gene match: 9. The CDR3 covers 14 residues. The CDR3 DNA is TGTGCCAGCAGTACCCGACAGGGTGCGTACGAGCAGTACTTC. Encoded protein: CASSTRQGAYEQYF.

This sequence joins TRBV6-5 and TRBJ2-7; 8 nucleotides line up with TRBD1. With V trimmed by 4 bases and J by 3 bases, 8 bases remained unmatched. CDR3 length: 15 amino acids. CDR1 is MNHEY and CDR2 is SVGAGI in the germline V gene. The CDR3 DNA reads as TGTGCCAGCAGTTCCTGGACAGGGAGGAACTACGAGCAGTACTTC. It codes for CASSSWTGRNYEQYF.